The entry below describes one T cell receptor beta chain. This clone's antigen is unknown. The data derive from a study of cytomegalovirus exposure and HLA in healthy donors (dated by TCRdb to 2015 to 2018). Study-wide context: In an earlier analysis of about 560 of the donors, 276 Gb of sequence data and just under 120 million unique TCR beta sequences from some 170 million T cells were reported. About 300 gigabases of sequencing data and tens of millions of unique TCR sequences were included in an early release covering about 700 HLA-typed donors. Among the roughly 400 genotyped donors, approximately 77% belonged to the genetic ancestry cluster associated with self-reported Caucasian donors. The study aimed to test whether signatures of past pathogen exposure could be identified by cataloging public T cell receptors. The study used immunosequencing to profile the T cell repertoires of 670 or so subjects and linked those repertoires to cytomegalovirus serostatus. In addition to the first cohort of roughly 700 subjects, a separate validation cohort of approximately 130 different subjects was used. To predict cytomegalovirus infection status, the study brought together high-throughput TCR immunosequencing, statistical association of individual TCRs with disease status, and machine learning. A later analysis re-examined previously published TCR beta repertoires from hundreds of donors and added high-resolution HLA genotyping to investigate patterns of TCR occurrence. Rather than drawing on any new phenotypic data, the later analysis identified candidate immune exposures from TCR beta sequences and the way those sequences occurred across donors. An earlier analysis of a few hundred of the donors applied high-throughput TCR beta sequencing to assess whether each TCR beta V gene segment acted as functional or pseudogenic. Donor age, sex, ethnicity and CMV serostatus were collected together with the repertoire data. A later genetic analysis used genome-wide SNP genotypes for about 60% of the roughly 670 donors, treating that subset as a discovery cohort. Every repertoire in the discovery cohort had been generated on one and the same sequencing platform. Class I and class II HLA loci were covered by the typing at four-digit resolution. The number of donors typed differed by locus, with about 629-630 for A, B, C, DRB1 and DQB1, around 500 for DQA1, over 600 for DPA1, and around 460 for DPB1. About five DR-DQ haplotypes were treated as single units for association and clustering because of strong linkage in the cohort. Among some 400 genotyped donors of the cohort, an average of around 250,000 unique TCR beta nucleotide sequences was sequenced per donor, of which about 18% were non-productive.

Paper-wide results and their limitations: A further reported finding was that TCR beta sequences accurately predicted the HLA-A and HLA-B alleles for most subjects in the first cohort. A later analysis found that most CMV-associated TCR beta chains appeared HLA-restricted, with HLA associations seemingly driven largely by CMV exposure. Because counts were too low, seventeen rarely observed V segments, including chromosome 9 orphons, were left out of the earlier analysis of 500 to 750 of the donors. In a later analysis, several top co-occurrence clusters were reported to appear linked to parvovirus B19, influenza, CMV and Epstein-Barr virus. Because HLA typing was missing for some donors at each locus, association tests included only the typed subset. Sequencing depth was assumed to be roughly uniform across donors in the presence/absence analyses, though that assumption may not hold. It was suggested by the authors that the approach could potentially be generalized to other disease states and immunological phenotypes. A cluster of highly shared sequence variants was judged likely to represent a technical artifact of the sequencing pipeline. Strong co-occurrence of HLA alleles, especially DR and DQ, made assigning TCR associations to individual alleles difficult. Correlated functional status among segregating V segments might reflect linkage disequilibrium, but an unknown experimental factor could not be ruled out. CMV serostatus was the only immune exposure information available for the cohort. An earlier analysis of some 560 of the donors showed that most TCR beta V segments appeared in productive rearrangements either about 90% or about 30% of the time, which broadly matched IMGT annotations. A few of the identified cytomegalovirus-associated TCR beta chains were confirmed in vitro to be specific for cytomegalovirus antigens. The cohort was sequenced for TCR beta chains only, and without alpha or paired-chain data the features that could be detected were limited. In a later analysis, HLA-associated TCR beta chains showed more clonal expansion and lower generation probabilities than non-associated chains that were equally common. Most TCR sequences were observed very rarely across donors, whereas some public TCRs were present in many individuals. In a later genetic analysis, a missense DCLRE1C variant was associated with V-gene and J-gene trimming of TCR beta chains, and the association was replicated in an independent cohort. Compared with the roughly 670-donor mean, donors in an Asian-associated ancestry cluster had fewer N-insertions in productive TCRs, according to a later genetic analysis. Cytomegalovirus status was reported to be diagnosed by the classifier with high specificity and sensitivity in both the original and validation cohorts. A later analysis associated about 16,000 TCR beta sequences with specific HLA alleles at a false discovery rate of 0.05. In the study, some 180 TCR beta chains were listed as associated with cytomegalovirus. In a later analysis, TCR association rates were found to vary across HLA loci, with the most associated TCRs seen for DRB1 alleles and the fewest for HLA-C alleles.

Library method: the immunoSEQ multiplex PCR assay. The multiplex PCR relied on a mix of 60 forward primers for TCR Vbeta segments and 13 reverse primers for TCR Jbeta segments. The CDR3 region of rearranged TCR beta genes was amplified from genomic DNA with a multiplex PCR assay. Amplified TCR beta libraries were sequenced as 87-base-pair reads on the Illumina HiSeq System. The original methods were these. Across the 640 or so repertoires, a later analysis counted approximately 83 million unique TCR beta chains, about 10 million of which were shared by at least two donors. A nearest-neighbor algorithm error-corrected the raw reads and collapsed the reads into unique sequences, merging closely related sequences to remove PCR and sequencing errors. Alignment of CDR3 sequences to IMGT reference sequences was used to assign V, D and J gene segments. Each retained sequence needed at least a six-nucleotide match to both a V gene segment and a J gene segment. Rearrangements were classified as productive when the CDR3 lacked stop codons and remained in frame with V and J, and all other rearrangements were classified as non-productive. CDR3 was defined according to IMGT convention as the region running from the second conserved V-encoded cysteine to the conserved J-encoded phenylalanine. The earlier analysis of a few hundred of the donors excluded any sequence lacking an unambiguous match to a single V gene segment. In an earlier analysis of 450 to 750 of the donors, a V segment was called functional when productive rearrangements were above 56.7%, and segregating when the standard deviation between donors exceeded 5%. To diagnose cytomegalovirus status from the catalog of TCR beta chain sequences, a statistical classification framework was built. V and J gene assignment, in a later analysis, came from comparing TCR nucleotide sequences with IMGT/GENE-DB human TR gene sequences. A later analysis assigned CDR3 sequences and most-parsimonious VDJ recombination scenarios with the TCRdist pipeline. In a later analysis, each TCR beta chain was defined by its CDR3 amino acid sequence together with its V-gene family, and reads lacking a unique V-gene family were excluded. A later analysis removed 500 to 600 highly shared, low-generation-probability nucleotide sequences to deal with suspected cross-contamination and a sequencing artifact. In a later analysis, a clonal expansion index was calculated for each public chain from normalized within-repertoire ranks of inferred template counts. In a later analysis, generation probabilities were computed using a VDJ recombination model fitted to out-of-frame rearrangements, and the results were checked against IGoR. Hypergeometric tests were used in a later analysis to score TCR-TCR, TCR-HLA and TCR-CMV co-occurrence, with a repertoire-size bias correction applied to the TCR pairs. To estimate false discovery rates, a later analysis permuted the HLA or CMV assignments 20 times. In a later analysis, co-occurring TCRs were grouped using DBSCAN, and TCRdist sequence similarity was added for clustering within HLA-allele-positive subsets. Co-occurrence clustering excluded repertoires with fewer than 30,000 or more than 120,000 public chains, plus five with anomalous nucleotide sharing. TCRdb mirrors the immuneACCESS table, restricted to in-frame sequences. Some clones are absent from its copies; in checked studies, under half trace to an unresolved V gene, and the reason for the others is unknown. V and J calls plus clone size are reproduced from that table; the DNA served to infer D and trimming. This sample's clone table shows 55,000 to 80,000 clones. The ten largest account for about 2.9% of the sample.

The cohort comprised more than 550 healthy bone marrow donors. Cohort members were all nominally healthy when sampled, although unrecorded immune exposures were likely present. The donor tested CMV seronegative, placing the donor among the approximately 360 seronegative members of the cohort. A peripheral blood sample was provided by each donor, and peripheral blood mononuclear cells were used for TCR beta sequencing. The Qiagen DNeasy Blood Extraction Kit was used to extract genomic DNA from the blood cell samples. The clonotype originates from a man in his forties or fifties in good health and CMV-seronegative. The specimen was PBMCs.

The CDR3 reads as follows: CASSLGTGGTEAFF. The DNA sequence reads TGCGCCAGCAGCTTAGGGACAGGCGGCACTGAAGCTTTCTTT. This sequence uses TRBV5-1 and TRBJ1-1, with 8 bases aligning to TRBD1. CDR1 is given as SGHRS and CDR2 as YFSETQ, both from the germline V gene. Taken from cysteine to phenylalanine, the CDR3 has 14 residues. Kept here is only the CDR3 DNA, which spans 42 bases and is read in frame from base 1. V ends up 2 bases short and J 4 bases short, with an unmatched junction base count of 4.